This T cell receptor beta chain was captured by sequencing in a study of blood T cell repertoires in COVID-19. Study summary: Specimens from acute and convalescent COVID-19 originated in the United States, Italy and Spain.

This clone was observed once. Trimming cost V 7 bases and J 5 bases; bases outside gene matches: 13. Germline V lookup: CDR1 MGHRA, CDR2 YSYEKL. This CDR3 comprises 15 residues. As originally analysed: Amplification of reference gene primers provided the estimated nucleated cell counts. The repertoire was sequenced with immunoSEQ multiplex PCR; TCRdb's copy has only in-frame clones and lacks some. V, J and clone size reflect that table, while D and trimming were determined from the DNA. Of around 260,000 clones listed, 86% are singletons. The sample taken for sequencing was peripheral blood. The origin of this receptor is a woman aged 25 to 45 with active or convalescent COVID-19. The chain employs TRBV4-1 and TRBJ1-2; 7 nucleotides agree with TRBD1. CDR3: CASTAVVGQVYGYTF. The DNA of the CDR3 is TGCGCCAGCACAGCGGTAGTCGGACAGGTTTATGGCTACACCTTC.